These 23 T cell receptor beta chains originate from one sample sequenced in a study of cytomegalovirus exposure and HLA in healthy donors. This PCR relied on a set of 60 Vbeta primers and 13 Jbeta primers. Repertoires were generated with immunoSEQ multiplex PCR, while TCRdb's copy carries only in-frame clones and drops some. The sample includes approximately 54,000 clones. Sequencing input: PBMCs. These receptors were collected from a woman aged 35 to 49 in good health and CMV-seronegative.

The genes are TRBV9 and TRBJ1-2; 8 bases match TRBD1. Germline CDR1 reads SGDLS; CDR2 reads YYNGEE. The CDR3 has 17 amino acids. Germline trimming cut 3 bases from V and 0 bases from J; bases unmatched to any gene: 10. The chain's CDR3 is CASSAPTQGVANYGYTF. The DNA for the CDR3 is TGTGCCAGCAGCGCACCTACACAGGGGGTTGCTAACTATGGCTACACCTTC.

The V gene is TRBV9, the J gene TRBJ2-3, with TRBD2 matching 9 bases. CDR1 and CDR2 from the germline V gene are SGDLS and YYNGEE. The ends lost 1 base at V and 5 bases at J; junction bases unmatched: 11. This CDR3 contains 17 residues. DNA of the CDR3: TGTGCCAGCAGCGTACTAGCGGGATTCACTTCGGGAGATACGCAGTATTTT. Translating it yields CASSVLAGFTSGDTQYF.

The genes are TRBV10-3 and TRBJ2-7; D may be TRBD2 (6 bases). Per the germline V gene, CDR1 is ENHRY and CDR2 is SYGVKD. The CDR3 has 17 amino acids. Trimming took 0 bases from V and 9 from J, leaving 24 bases between them. CDR3 loop: CAISESRTGSGLGGQYF. Here the CDR3 DNA reads TGTGCCATCAGTGAGTCACGGACGGGTTCGGGACTGGGGGGGCAGTACTTC.

This sequence joins TRBV30 and TRBJ1-2; TRBD1 matches 8 bases. With 3 bases clipped from V and 4 bases from J, the junction kept 13 bases outside the gene matches. The germline gives CDR1 GTSNPN, CDR2 SVGIG (reference sequence). CDR3 length: 16 residues. The CDR3 here is CAWRDSGTGPIYGYTF. Here the CDR3 DNA reads TGTGCCTGGAGAGACTCCGGGACAGGCCCCATCTATGGCTACACCTTC.

The genes are TRBV6-5 and TRBJ2-3; 8 positions agree with TRBD2. The germline gives CDR1 MNHEY, CDR2 SVGAGI. Trimming took 5 bases from V and 2 from J; bases not matched to a gene: 6. This CDR3 comprises 15 residues. The CDR3 DNA sequence: TGTGCCAGCAGTCTGGGCGGGGGGCACACAGATACGCAGTATTTT. As protein: CASSLGGGHTDTQYF.

The chain employs TRBV9 and TRBJ1-4; D is uncertain. Germline CDR1 reads SGDLS; CDR2 reads YYNGEE. The CDR3 is 15 residues long. The germline V and J ends were trimmed by 4 bases and 8 bases, with 18 bases remaining between them. CDR3 sequence (DNA): TGTGCCAGCAGCCCGTTCGATAATCCGGGGGAAAAACTGTTTTTT. It is translated as CASSPFDNPGEKLFF.

The CDR3 here is CASSYSGQTQPQHF. CDR3 DNA: TGTGCCAGCAGTTACTCAGGACAGACTCAGCCCCAGCATTTT. This chain connects TRBV6-5 to TRBJ1-5; TRBD1 might be the D (6 bases). CDR3 length equals 14 residues. The germline gives CDR1 MNHEY, CDR2 SVGAGI. Trimming took off 0 bases at V and 6 bases at J, with 9 bases between the two ends.

CDR3 nucleotide sequence: TGTGCCATAGCGTACCAACCTGGGGAGACCCAGTACTTC. Translating it yields CAIAYQPGETQYF. The chain employs TRBV10-3 and TRBJ2-5; D remains ambiguous. Germline CDR1 and CDR2: ENHRY and SYGVKD. The CDR3 runs 13 residues. The ends were cut back, 9 bases at V and 5 bases at J, with 16 bases in the middle.

The chain employs TRBV6-6 and TRBJ1-5; 11 positions match TRBD1. CDR3 length: 14 residues. V trimming: 6 bases; J trimming: 11 bases; junction bases outside the gene matches: 9. Germline CDR1 MNHNY, CDR2 SVGAGI (reference sequence). The CDR3 region has the DNA TGTGCCAGCAGATCCGGGACAGGGGGGATAACCCAGCATTTT. As protein: CASRSGTGGITQHF.

The gene calls are TRBV4-3 and TRBJ1-5, with D unclear. Deletions cut 0 bases from V and 5 bases from J, with 8 bases between. This CDR3 has 14 residues. Germline assignment: CDR1 LGHNA and CDR2 YSLEER. The DNA for the CDR3 is TGCGCCAGCAGCCAAGAACACGGAGATCAGCCCCAGCATTTT. Translation: CASSQEHGDQPQHF.

V gene TRBV6-5 combines with J gene TRBJ2-7, with D possibly matching TRBD2 (5 bases). Trimming removed 6 bases from V and 3 bases from J, with 18 bases in between. From germline, CDR1 is MNHEY and CDR2 SVGAGI. This CDR3 has 15 amino acids. CDR3 amino acids: CASSPGFITGYEQYF. For the CDR3, the DNA is TGTGCCAGCAGCCCGGGATTTATAACGGGCTACGAGCAGTACTTC.

The chain recombines TRBV2 with TRBJ2-2, with 9 positions matching TRBD1. The CDR3 sequence is 14 residues long. V was pared by 6 bases and J by 1 base, with 0 bases of the junction left unmatched. The germline CDR1 and CDR2 sequences are SNHLY and FYNNEI. In DNA, the CDR3 is TGTGCCAGCAGGGGACAGGGGAACACCGGGGAGCTGTTTTTT. Its protein is CASRGQGNTGELFF.

The gene calls are TRBV7-9 and TRBJ2-5; a weak D match, TRBD1 (5 bases). The better agreement between TRBJ2-7 and the DNA end casts doubt on the J call. Germline V gene data show CDR1 as SEHNR and CDR2 as FQNEAQ (reference sequence). The CDR3 runs 15 residues. CDR3: CASSATTERTYEQYF. Written as DNA, the CDR3 is TGTGCCAGCAGCGCAACGACAGAACGAACCTACGAGCAGTACTTC.

V is TRBV28 and J is TRBJ1-2; 7 bases align to TRBD1. There are 14 residues in the CDR3. Germline CDR1 MDHEN, CDR2 SYDVKM. The J segment lost 5 bases and the V segment lost 6 bases, leaving 9 bases of the junction unmatched. CDR3 loop: CASRRQGSSYGYTF. Here the CDR3 DNA reads TGTGCCAGCAGACGACAGGGTTCTAGTTATGGCTACACCTTC.

This rearrangement joins TRBV28 to TRBJ1-4; D is unresolved. CDR1 and CDR2 (germline): MDHEN, SYDVKM. Deletions cut 5 bases from V and 5 bases from J, with 12 bases between. The CDR3 spans 14 residues. Here the CDR3 reads CASSLLAKNEKLFF. CDR3 DNA sequence: TGTGCCAGCAGTCTTCTAGCGAAAAATGAAAAACTGTTTTTT.

This chain joins TRBV5-1 and TRBJ1-4; 8 nucleotides line up with TRBD1. CDR3 length: 16 amino acids. J was trimmed by 4 bases and V by 3 bases; bases with no gene match: 8. The germline gives CDR1 SGHRS, CDR2 YFSETQ. This CDR3 is CASSSSWTGSNEKLFF. CDR3 bases: TGCGCCAGCAGCTCCTCTTGGACAGGGAGTAATGAAAAACTGTTTTTT.

This chain links TRBV2 with TRBJ2-7; 12 bases line up with TRBD1. Germline CDR1 SNHLY, CDR2 FYNNEI. The CDR3 totals 16 residues. Trimming removed 0 bases from V and 5 bases from J; junction bases left unmatched: 5. CDR3 bases: TGTGCCAGCAGTGAAGCCGGGGACAGGGGGCTACACGAGCAGTACTTC. Amino acid sequence: CASSEAGDRGLHEQYF.

V usage is TRBV7-2 and J usage is TRBJ2-5, with unresolved D. V shed 6 bases and J shed 0 bases, with 11 bases lying between them. The CDR3 consists of 14 residues. Germline CDR1 is SGHTA and CDR2 is FQGNSA. The CDR3 loop is CASRGTVYQETQYF. The CDR3, as DNA: TGTGCCAGCAGGGGCACAGTTTACCAAGAGACCCAGTACTTC. Full variable domain (remainder filled in from reference TRBV7-2 and TRBJ2-5): GAGVSQSPSNKVTEKGKDVELRCDPISGHTALYWYRQSLGQGLEFLIYFQGNSAPDKSGLPSDRFSAERTGGSVSTLTIQRTQQEDSAVYLCASRGTVYQETQYFGPGTRLLVL.

The gene calls are TRBV6-5 and TRBJ2-1; 10 nucleotides match TRBD1. Germline V gene lookup returns CDR1 MNHEY and CDR2 SVGAGI. This CDR3 contains 15 residues. V trimming: 7 bases; J trimming: 6 bases; junction bases outside the gene matches: 9. The CDR3 DNA reads as TGTGCCAGCACCCGGAGGACAGGGGGAGGCAATGAGCAGTTCTTC. Its translation: CASTRRTGGGNEQFF.

The V and J genes are TRBV11-2 and TRBJ1-5, with D possibly TRBD1 on 5 matching bases. This CDR3 region has 13 residues. Germline loops: CDR1 SGHAT, CDR2 FQNNGV. V was trimmed by 1 base and J by 9 bases, leaving 10 bases between them. CDR3 bases: TGTGCCAGCAGCTTAGCCCTGGGGGGGCCCCAGCATTTT. It is translated as CASSLALGGPQHF.

V usage is TRBV4-3 and J usage is TRBJ2-7, with TRBD2 matching 9 bases. Germline-derived CDR1 and CDR2 are LGHNA and YSLEER. CDR3 length equals 15 residues. V dropped 4 bases and J dropped 3; count of bases not matched to a gene: 7. The CDR3 reads CASSPVAGASYEQYF. CDR3 nucleotide sequence: TGCGCCAGCAGCCCGGTAGCGGGAGCAAGCTACGAGCAGTACTTC.

CDR3 DNA: TGTGCCTGGGGGGGGACAGGGGACACTGAAGCTTTCTTT. Encoded protein: CAWGGTGDTEAFF. The chain recombines TRBV30 with TRBJ1-1; the match to TRBD1 covers 10 bases. Germline lookup yields CDR1 GTSNPN and CDR2 SVGIG (reference sequence). This CDR3 spans 13 amino acids. V was clipped by 5 bases and J by 3 bases; unmatched bases: 3.

The CDR3 loop is CASSTQGTGDEKLFF. CDR3 sequence (DNA): TGTGCCAGCAGTACACAGGGGACAGGGGATGAAAAACTGTTTTTT. The rearrangement uses TRBV6-6 and TRBJ1-4, with 10 bases fitting TRBD1. The CDR3 runs to 15 residues. V shed 5 bases, J shed 6 bases, and the junction held 6 bases outside the gene matches. Germline V gene data show CDR1 as MNHNY and CDR2 as SVGAGI (reference sequence).